This entry features one T cell receptor (beta chain) sequence. Its antigen is unidentified. The data belong to a study of cytomegalovirus exposure and HLA in healthy donors. The study, taken as a whole, reports: A classifier reportedly called cytomegalovirus status with high sensitivity and specificity. TCR beta chain V- and J-gene trimming was linked, in a later analysis, to a missense variant in DCLRE1C. Earlier analysis found most TCR beta V segments productive about 87% or about 30% of the time.

Germline assignment: CDR1 LNHDA and CDR2 SQIVND (reference sequence). Trimming took 4 bases from V and 5 from J, leaving 12 bases between them. The CDR3 is 14 residues long. Each donor's status was that of a healthy bone marrow donor. PCR was performed using 60 Vbeta and 13 Jbeta primers. Clones were read by immunoSEQ multiplex PCR, and TCRdb kept only the in-frame ones, dropping some. The sample holds nearly 80,000 clones, around three quarters seen once. The chain recombines TRBV19 with TRBJ2-1; D is perhaps TRBD2 (6 bases). The TCR originated in a woman in her thirties or forties in good health and CMV-seropositive. Sequenced sample: PBMCs. CDR3 DNA: TGTGCCAGTAGTACCGGATGGGGGGACAATGAGCAGTTCTTC. Residues: CASSTGWGDNEQFF. Supplemented by reference TRBV19 and TRBJ2-1, the full variable domain reads DGGITQSPKYLFRKEGQNVTLSCEQNLNHDAMYWYRQDPGQGLRLIYYSQIVNDFQKGDIAEGYSVSREKKESFPLTVTSAQKNPTAFYLCASSTGWGDNEQFFGPGTRLTVL.